Listed here are 10 T cell receptor beta chains from one sample, sequenced in a study of post-analysis software for immune sequencing data. Overall study findings and caveats: Four or five TRBV segments, TRBV5-6, TRBV5-1 and TRBV20-1 among them, were found more frequent in patients than controls.

Every TCR beta cDNA library bore unique molecular identifiers. TCRdb processed the PCR reads anew with MiXCR; each CDR3 protein has one entry. Among hundreds of thousands of distinct CDR3 sequences listed, roughly 45% were seen once. Their cognate antigens are unknown. Source material: blood. Receptor source: a girl between 10 and 17 years old with multiple sclerosis.

This clonotype has just a few counts. J is TRBJ2-3 and V is TRBV20-1; unclear D gene. Trimming took 3 bases from V and 5 from J, leaving 12 bases between them. CDR1 is DFQATT, CDR2 SNEGSKA, per germline (reference sequence). This CDR3 contains 13 residues. In DNA, the CDR3 is TGCAGTGCTAGCCACGCGACACAAGATACGCAGTATTTT. It yields the protein CSASHATQDTQYF.

DNA for the CDR3: TGCAGCGTCGTAAAGACTGACGAGCAGTACGTC. It encodes CSVVKTDEQYV. This sequence joins TRBV29-1 and TRBJ2-7, with D uncertain. Trimming removed 6 bases at V and 5 bases at J, with 11 bases between. CDR3 length: 11 residues. The germline V gene has CDR1 SQVTM and CDR2 ANQGSEA.

This chain links TRBV6-6 with TRBJ1-2; 7 nucleotides align to TRBD1. There are 16 residues in the CDR3. Germline V lookup: CDR1 MNHNY, CDR2 SVGAGI (reference sequence). The trim removed 1 base at V and 3 bases at J, leaving 8 bases unmatched. The chain's CDR3 is CASSYFTSGQHYGYTF. The CDR3, as DNA: TGTGCCAGCAGTTACTTCACCTCGGGACAGCACTATGGCTACACCTTC.

The genes are TRBV7-9 and TRBJ2-7; tentatively, D is TRBD1 or TRBD2 (7 bases each). V lost 5 bases, J lost 3 bases, and 14 bases lay in between. The V gene's germline CDR1 is SEHNR and CDR2 FQNEAQ (reference sequence). This CDR3 comprises 14 residues. CDR3 loop: CASSQRGQYYEQYF. CDR3 DNA: TGTGCCAGCAGCCAGCGGGGACAGTACTACGAGCAGTACTTC. Full variable domain (outside the CDR3, taken from reference TRBV7-9 and TRBJ2-7): DTGVSQNPRHKITKRGQNVTFRCDPISEHNRLYWYRQTLGQGPEFLTYFQNEAQLEKSRLLSDRFSAERPKGSFSTLEIQRTEQGDSAMYLCASSQRGQYYEQYFGPGTRLTVT.

In its sample, this clonotype was seen a few times. The chain recombines TRBV29-1 with TRBJ2-5; TRBD2 agrees at 8 bases. The CDR3 is made up of 17 amino acids. Germline loops: CDR1 SQVTM, CDR2 ANQGSEA. Germline trimming cut 6 bases from V and 4 bases from J; bases unmatched to any gene: 19. CDR3 DNA: TGCAGCGTATCGCTCATCCCGGTTAGCGGGATAAGAGAGACCCAGTACTTC. It is translated as CSVSLIPVSGIRETQYF.

The chain carries TRBV28 and TRBJ2-5; D possibly corresponds to TRBD1 (5 bases). The CDR3 runs to 17 residues. Trimming removed 4 bases at V and 2 bases at J, with 20 bases between. Germline loops: CDR1 MDHEN, CDR2 SYDVKM. The CDR3 is CASSSPGDSLGQETQYF. Here the CDR3 DNA reads TGTGCCAGCAGTTCCCCCGGAGACAGTCTAGGGCAAGAGACCCAGTACTTC.

The rearrangement uses TRBV27 and TRBJ2-4; 8 bases map to TRBD1. The last part of the DNA fits TRBJ2-7 better; the J call may be wrong. CDR1 and CDR2 (germline): MNHEY, SMNVEV (reference sequence). This CDR3 spans 14 amino acids. The CDR3 DNA sequence: TGTGCCAGCACCTCACGACAGGGGACCTACGAGCAGTACTTC. It yields the protein CASTSRQGTYEQYF.

V is TRBV6-1 and J is TRBJ2-1; 7 nucleotides match TRBD1. CDR1 MNHNS and CDR2 SASEGT come from the germline V gene. The CDR3 loop spans 16 amino acids. The V segment lost 4 bases and the J segment 4 bases; nucleotides outside the gene matches: 10. DNA for the CDR3: TGTGCCAGCAGTGGGAAGGGACAGCAGCCTTACAATGAGCAGTTCTTC. This gives the protein CASSGKGQQPYNEQFF.

There are a few counts of this clonotype. The chain carries TRBV20-1 and TRBJ2-1; TRBD2 aligns across 14 bases. J lost 10 bases, V lost 3 bases, and 8 bases had no gene match. The CDR3 totals 15 residues. Germline CDR1 is DFQATT and CDR2 is SNEGSKA (reference sequence). In DNA form, the CDR3 reads TGCAGTGCTAGGGGGACTAGCGGGAGAGTCGGAGAGCAGTTCTTC. Translated, it gives CSARGTSGRVGEQFF.

This clonotype was counted a few times. The chain has TRBV9 and TRBJ2-5; 8 nucleotides line up with TRBD2. The V gene's germline CDR1 is SGDLS and CDR2 YYNGEE. Trimming removed 2 bases from V and 1 base from J; junction bases left unmatched: 10. The CDR3 totals 17 residues. The CDR3 region has the DNA TGTGCCAGCAGCGTCGGTCGAGACGGGAGGGCCCAAGAGACCCAGTACTTC. Protein sequence: CASSVGRDGRAQETQYF.